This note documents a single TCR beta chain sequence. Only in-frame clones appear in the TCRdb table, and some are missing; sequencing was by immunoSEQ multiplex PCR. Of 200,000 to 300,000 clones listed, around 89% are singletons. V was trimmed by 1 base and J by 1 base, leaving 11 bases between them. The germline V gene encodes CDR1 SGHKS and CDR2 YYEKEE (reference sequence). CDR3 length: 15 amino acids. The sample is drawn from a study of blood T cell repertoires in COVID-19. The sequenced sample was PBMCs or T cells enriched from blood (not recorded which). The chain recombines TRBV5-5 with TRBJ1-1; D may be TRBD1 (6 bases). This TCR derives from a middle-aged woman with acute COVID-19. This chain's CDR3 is CASSLLDRTNTEAFF. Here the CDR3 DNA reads TGTGCCAGCAGCTTGCTTGACAGGACGAACACTGAAGCTTTCTTT.